What follows are 4 T cell receptor beta chains derived from one specimen sequenced in a study of blood T cell repertoires in COVID-19. This table comes from immunoSEQ multiplex PCR, and its TCRdb copy is limited to in-frame clones, with some not included. The table lists 110,000 or so clones, roughly 80% of them singletons. The sample consisted of peripheral blood. Every receptor here comes from a woman older than 75 with acute or convalescent COVID-19.

The sample holds one count of this clone. This sequence joins TRBV3-1 (or the pseudogene TRBV3-2) and TRBJ1-4, with 7 nucleotides matching TRBD1. The germline V gene has CDR1 LGHDT and CDR2 YNNKEL (reference sequence). The length of the CDR3 is 16 residues. The trim removed 5 bases at V and 1 base at J, leaving 7 bases unmatched. The CDR3 here is CASSFRQGQTNEKLFF. DNA of the CDR3: TGTGCCAGCAGCTTCCGACAGGGACAAACTAATGAAAAACTGTTTTTT.

The chain employs TRBV28 and TRBJ1-2; 7 bases are shared with TRBD1. The CDR3 spans 15 residues. Germline trimming cut 3 bases from V and 2 bases from J; bases unmatched to any gene: 6. Germline assignment: CDR1 MDHEN and CDR2 SYDVKM. The CDR3 loop is CASSFRQGVNYGYTF. DNA of the CDR3: TGTGCCAGCAGTTTCAGACAGGGCGTAAACTATGGCTACACCTTC.

This sequence joins TRBV5-8 and TRBJ2-7; 7 bases fit TRBD1. In germline, CDR1 is SGHTS, CDR2 YDEGEE. The J segment lost 0 bases and the V segment lost 6 bases, leaving 12 bases of the junction unmatched. The length of the CDR3 is 16 residues. CDR3 nucleotides: TGTGCCAGCAAGACTGACAGGACAGGCCACTCCTACGAGCAGTACTTC. Translating gives CASKTDRTGHSYEQYF.

This chain links TRBV24-1 with TRBJ2-1; 10 positions agree with TRBD2. V was pared by 4 bases and J by 5 bases, with 4 bases of the junction left unmatched. Germline CDR1 KGHDR, CDR2 SFDVKD. CDR3 length: 15 residues. The CDR3 nucleotides read TGTGCCACCAGTGACCGGACTAGCGGAGACAATGAGCAGTTCTTC. This sequence encodes CATSDRTSGDNEQFF.